Listed below are T cell receptor beta chains from one sample, sequenced in a study of early T cells in non-severe SARS-CoV-2 infection. A single record per CDR3 protein comes from TCRdb applying MiXCR to the 5' RACE reads. The table lists approximately 67,000 distinct CDR3 sequences, roughly 10% of them singletons. Sample: whole blood. All receptors derive from an adult who was a healthcare worker with PCR-confirmed SARS-CoV-2 infection or an uninfected control (not recorded which). CDR3s include the opening cysteine and the closing phenylalanine or tryptophan. A D gene is named only where the DNA matches it firmly. The size entry is marked missing in some rows and otherwise reads once, few, many or a size class.

V	J	length	D	size	CDR3	DNA
TRBV12-3/TRBV12-4	TRBJ1-2	13	TRBD1	many	CASRRGQGHGYTF	TGTGCCAGCAGACGGGGACAGGGTCATGGCTACACCTTC
TRBV6-2/TRBV6-3	TRBJ2-2	17	TRBD1	many	CASRTPNPDRGRGELFF	TGTGCCAGCAGAACCCCTAACCCCGACAGGGGCAGGGGGGAGCTGTTTTTT
TRBV7-9	TRBJ2-5	14	-	many	CASSPGTGLETQYF	TGTGCCAGCAGCCCAGGGACGGGATTGGAGACCCAGTACTTC
TRBV6-1	TRBJ2-3	13	TRBD2	many	CASMGGGADTQYF	TGTGCCAGCATGGGCGGGGGAGCAGATACGCAGTATTTT
TRBV2	TRBJ1-3	14	-	once	CASGPGLSGNTIYF	TGTGCCAGCGGGCCAGGCCTTTCTGGAAACACCATATATTTT
TRBV30	TRBJ2-1	15	-	few	CAWSVGQGIGNEQFF	TGTGCCTGGAGTGTAGGCCAGGGGATCGGTAATGAGCAGTTCTTC
TRBV7-6	TRBJ2-7	15	-	many	CASSLGPQGQGEQYF	TGTGCCAGCAGCTTAGGACCCCAGGGGCAGGGCGAGCAGTACTTC
TRBV30	TRBJ2-5	16	TRBD2	-	CAWSLAGAGRRETQYF	TGTGCCTGGTCACTAGCGGGAGCCGGCCGCCGGGAGACCCAGTACTTC
TRBV6-5	TRBJ2-1	17	TRBD2	many	CASSRRLAGNVYNEQFF	TGTGCCAGCAGCCGAAGACTAGCGGGAAATGTATACAATGAGCAGTTCTTC
TRBV15	TRBJ2-7	14	-	many	CATSRDGGGYEQYF	TGTGCCACCAGCAGAGATGGAGGGGGCTACGAGCAGTACTTC
TRBV7-8	TRBJ2-5	13	-	once	CASSGTGQETQYF	TGTGCCAGCTCGGGTACGGGCCAAGAGACCCAGTACTTC
TRBV29-1	TRBJ2-5	12	-	few	CSVGTGQETQYF	TGCAGCGTTGGGACGGGACAAGAGACCCAGTACTTC
TRBV5-5	TRBJ1-4	12	-	-	CASSFLNEKLFF	TGTGCCAGCAGCTTCCTTAATGAAAAACTGTTTTTT
TRBV6-5	TRBJ1-5	14	-	-	CASRFRRGNQPQHF	TGTGCCAGCAGATTTCGCCGGGGCAATCAGCCCCAGCATTTT
TRBV13	TRBJ2-1	17	TRBD2	few	CASSHPGLADRYNEQFF	TGTGCCAGCAGCCATCCGGGACTAGCGGACCGCTACAATGAGCAGTTCTTC
TRBV6-2/TRBV6-3	TRBJ2-5	16	-	-	CASSYSTRALQETQYF	TGTGCCAGCAGTTACTCGACCCGGGCATTACAAGAGACCCAGTACTTC
TRBV5-4	TRBJ2-1	12	-	once	CASSFGDNEQFF	TGTGCCAGCAGCTTTGGGGACAATGAGCAGTTCTTC
TRBV28	TRBJ1-3	16	-	many	CASSTSGIRSGNTIYF	TGTGCCAGCAGTACGAGCGGGATCCGCTCTGGAAACACCATATATTTT
TRBV4-2	TRBJ2-1	13	-	many	CASSQEDYNEQFF	TGTGCCAGCAGCCAAGAAGATTACAATGAGCAGTTCTTC
TRBV4-1	TRBJ2-2	13	-	few	CASRGTHTGELFF	TGCGCCAGCAGAGGGACACACACCGGGGAGCTGTTTTTT
TRBV29-1	TRBJ2-5	14	TRBD2	few	CSVAPRLARETQYF	TGCAGCGTGGCCCCTCGACTAGCGCGGGAGACCCAGTACTTC
TRBV12-3/TRBV12-4	TRBJ2-7	13	-	few	CASSLGPTYEQYF	TGTGCCAGCAGTTTGGGGCCGACCTACGAGCAGTACTTC
TRBV19	TRBJ1-2	11	-	few	CASREGSGYTF	TGTGCCAGTAGGGAGGGCTCTGGCTACACCTTC
TRBV20-1	TRBJ1-1	13	-	few	CSAPRGASTEAFF	TGCAGTGCCCCCCGGGGGGCATCCACTGAAGCTTTCTTT
TRBV5-1	TRBJ2-1	17	TRBD2	-	CASSSSRLAGSYNEQFF	TGCGCCAGCAGCTCGTCTCGACTAGCGGGATCCTACAATGAGCAGTTCTTC
TRBV5-4	TRBJ1-2	14	TRBD1	-	CASSLSGGGYGYTF	TGTGCCAGCAGCTTGTCAGGGGGTGGCTATGGCTACACCTTC
TRBV29-1	TRBJ2-2	15	TRBD2	-	CSARGAGVSTGELFF	TGCAGCGCCCGGGGCGCGGGAGTGTCTACCGGGGAGCTGTTTTTT
TRBV6-4	TRBJ2-3	13	TRBD1	many	CASAQGETDTQYF	TGTGCCAGCGCCCAGGGGGAGACAGATACGCAGTATTTT
TRBV5-1	TRBJ2-7	13	-	many	CASSLRQSYEQYF	TGCGCCAGCAGCTTGAGGCAGTCCTACGAGCAGTACTTC
TRBV4-1	TRBJ2-3	17	TRBD2	many	CASSQRLAGFSTDTQYF	TGCGCCAGCAGCCAGAGACTAGCGGGCTTTAGCACAGATACGCAGTATTTT
TRBV20-1	TRBJ2-1	12	-	many	CKTWGGGNEQFF	TGCAAGACCTGGGGCGGCGGCAATGAGCAGTTCTTC